These 10 T cell receptor beta chains share one sample of origin, sequenced in a study of Tregs in tolerant kidney transplant recipients. Produced via immunoSEQ multiplex PCR; TCRdb's table is partial and in-frame only. The sample contains around 230,000 clones, roughly 80% of which appear only once. Sample: CD4+ T cells from blood. These receptors were taken from a human donor in good health.

The chain's CDR3 is CAWTAGGGYTF. CDR3 DNA sequence: TGTGCCTGGACCGCAGGGGGAGGCTACACCTTC. The chain has TRBV30 and TRBJ1-2, with 7 bases identical to TRBD1. The CDR3 contains 11 residues. After removal of 4 bases from V and 8 bases from J, the junction contained 4 bases not matched to a gene. Per germline, CDR1 GTSNPN and CDR2 SVGIG (reference sequence).

The chain links TRBV9 to TRBJ2-7; D uncertain. The CDR3 consists of 15 residues. Per the germline V gene, CDR1 is SGDLS and CDR2 is YYNGEE. V was clipped by 6 bases and J by 0 bases, with 16 bases between them. In nucleotides, the CDR3 is TGTGCCAGCACGACGGGCCCTAACCCCTCCTACGAGCAGTACTTC. This gives the protein CASTTGPNPSYEQYF. The variable domain in full, completed from reference TRBV9 and TRBJ2-7, reads DSGVTQTPKHLITATGQRVTLRCSPRSGDLSVYWYQQSLDQGLQFLIQYYNGEERAKGNILERFSAQQFPDLHSELNLSSLELGDSALYFCASTTGPNPSYEQYFGPGTRLTVT.

This chain joins TRBV19 and TRBJ1-6, with no clear D. CDR1 and CDR2 from the germline V gene are LNHDA and SQIVND (reference sequence). The CDR3 consists of 14 residues. The V and J ends lost 6 bases and 7 bases respectively, with 13 bases between them. Here the CDR3 reads CASSLEGLNSPLHF. In DNA, the CDR3 is TGTGCCAGTAGCCTGGAGGGCTTAAATTCACCCCTCCACTTT.

V and J are TRBV4-1 and TRBJ1-1; TRBD1 is a possible D gene (5 bases). The CDR3 runs 14 residues. Germline CDR1 MGHRA, CDR2 YSYEKL. The V end lost 4 bases, the J end lost 4 bases, and 13 bases lay between the germline ends. CDR3 loop: CASSPRVSGTEAFF. The CDR3 bases are TGCGCCAGCAGCCCCAGGGTTTCTGGCACTGAAGCTTTCTTT.

CDR3 sequence (DNA): TGTGCCAGCTCACCACCGACAAGGTCTGGCTACACCTTC. This gives the protein CASSPPTRSGYTF. The chain employs TRBV18 and TRBJ1-2, with D unclear. V was pared by 0 bases and J by 7 bases, with 9 bases between. CDR3 length equals 13 residues. Germline lookup yields CDR1 KGHSH and CDR2 LQKENI. Full variable domain (rest looked up from reference TRBV18 and TRBJ1-2): NAGVMQNPRHLVRRRGQEARLRCSPMKGHSHVYWYRQLPEEGLKFMVYLQKENIIDESGMPKERFSAEFPKEGPSILRIQQVVRGDSAAYFCASSPPTRSGYTFGSGTRLTVV.

This rearrangement joins TRBV6-5 to TRBJ2-2; D is unclear. Germline-derived CDR1 and CDR2 are MNHEY and SVGAGI. Trimming shortened V by 5 bases and J by 6 bases, and 10 bases separated the two germline ends. The CDR3 has 13 residues. CDR3 coding DNA: TGTGCCAGCAGTCGATCTCAGGCCGGGGAGCTGTTTTTT. This sequence encodes CASSRSQAGELFF.

This clone was observed a single time. The CDR3 sequence is CASAILVTYGYTF. CDR3 bases: TGTGCCAGCGCTATCTTAGTCACCTATGGCTACACCTTC. The V and J genes are TRBV2 and TRBJ1-2, with D unresolved. The length of the CDR3 is 13 residues. The V end lost 8 bases, the J end lost 4 bases, and 14 bases lay between the germline ends. Looked up from germline, CDR1 is SNHLY and CDR2 is FYNNEI.

The chain links TRBV7-6 to TRBJ2-5; 7 nucleotides agree with TRBD1. V trimming: 5 bases; J trimming: 5 bases; junction bases outside the gene matches: 11. CDR1 is SGHVS and CDR2 is FNYEAQ in the germline V gene. The CDR3 contains 15 residues. The DNA for the CDR3 is TGTGCCAGCAGCCCAAGCCGGGACAGCAAGGAGACCCAGTACTTC. Protein: CASSPSRDSKETQYF.

This clone occurred a few times. The chain combines TRBV19 with TRBJ2-5, with D perhaps assigned TRBD1 or TRBD2 (5 bases each). The germline gives CDR1 LNHDA, CDR2 SQIVND (reference sequence). V dropped 5 bases and J dropped 1 base, with 11 bases sitting between them. The CDR3 covers 14 residues. As DNA, the CDR3 is TGTGCCAGTAGTTGGGGGACGCCCCAAGAGACCCAGTACTTC. This encodes CASSWGTPQETQYF.

The rearrangement joins TRBV19 to TRBJ1-5, with a tentative D call TRBD1 (5 bases). The CDR3 runs 14 residues. The germline gives CDR1 LNHDA, CDR2 SQIVND (reference sequence). Trimming removed 2 bases from V and 6 bases from J, with 11 bases in between. CDR3 sequence reads: CASSIPGRSQPQHF. The CDR3 bases are TGTGCCAGTAGTATACCAGGGAGGAGTCAGCCCCAGCATTTT.